This is a list of T cell receptor beta chains from one sample in a study of early stage breast cancer tumors. Profiled with immunoSEQ multiplex PCR; TCRdb holds only in-frame clones, not every one. The data hold some 24,000 clones, with less than 75% observed a single time. Material for sequencing was breast tumor tissue. These TCRs come from a person between 55 and 70 years old with breast cancer. CDR3s include the opening cysteine and the closing phenylalanine or tryptophan. A D gene is named only where the DNA matches it firmly. Only part of the rows carry a size: once, few, many, or a class if the clone is expanded.

D gene	V gene	J gene	clone size	CDR3 protein	CDR3 DNA
NA	TRBV7-7	TRBJ1-1	few	CASSRDTNTEAFF	TGTGCCAGCAGCCGGGACACAAACACTGAAGCTTTCTTT
TRBD1	TRBV7-2	TRBJ1-1	NA	CASSSPQGGRTEAFF	TGTGCCAGCAGCTCGCCGCAGGGGGGAAGGACTGAAGCTTTCTTT
NA	TRBV7-6	TRBJ2-3	NA	CASSPSTGNRHTQYF	TGTGCCAGCAGCCCTAGTACAGGGAACAGGCATACGCAGTATTTT
TRBD1	TRBV2	TRBJ1-4	once	CASSEAGQGVLFF	TGTGCCAGCAGTGAAGCGGGACAGGGGGTACTGTTTTTT
TRBD1	TRBV18	TRBJ1-1	NA	CASSSTGQGGTEAFF	TGTGCCAGCTCATCGACGGGACAGGGGGGCACTGAAGCTTTCTTT
NA	TRBV5-4	TRBJ2-5	NA	CASSLGERNIQETQYF	TGTGCCAGCAGCTTGGGTGAGCGGAACATCCAAGAGACCCAGTACTTC
NA	TRBV27	TRBJ2-7	medium-sized	CASSATSSYEQYF	TGTGCCAGCAGTGCGACTAGTTCCTACGAGCAGTACTTC
TRBD2	TRBV30	TRBJ2-7	NA	CAWASGTYEQYF	TGTGCCTGGGCTAGCGGAACCTACGAGCAGTACTTC
TRBD2	TRBV7-3	TRBJ2-3	once	CASSYTGGSATQYF	TGTGCCAGCAGCTACACGGGGGGATCAGCTACGCAGTATTTT
NA	TRBV6-5	TRBJ1-5	NA	CATWLGEYSNQPQHF	TGTGCCACCTGGCTAGGTGAGTATAGCAATCAGCCCCAGCATTTT
TRBD1	TRBV7-9	TRBJ1-2	once	CASTPVLRDRAAGGYTF	TGTGCCAGCACCCCAGTGCTCCGGGACAGGGCCGCCGGTGGCTACACCTTC
NA	TRBV11-3	TRBJ1-3	NA	CASSMPPTGTGNTIYF	TGTGCCAGCAGCATGCCCCCCACAGGGACGGGCAACACCATATATTTT
NA	TRBV7-2	TRBJ1-5	NA	CASSLVGGEPQHF	TGTGCCAGCAGCTTAGTCGGGGGTGAGCCCCAGCATTTT
NA	TRBV4-1	TRBJ1-5	few	CASSQGYRGNQPQHF	TGCGCCAGCAGCCAGGGTTACAGGGGCAATCAGCCCCAGCATTTT
TRBD2	TRBV5-4	TRBJ2-1	NA	CASSLGASGSLNEQFF	TGTGCCAGCAGCTTGGGGGCTAGCGGGAGTCTCAATGAGCAGTTCTTC
TRBD2	TRBV11-2	TRBJ2-7	once	CASSRTSGRGEQYF	TGTGCCAGCAGCCGGACTAGCGGGAGAGGCGAGCAGTACTTC
NA	TRBV7-9	TRBJ2-1	NA	CASSPGVTDYNEQFF	TGTGCCAGCAGCCCCGGGGTCACGGACTACAATGAGCAGTTCTTC
NA	TRBV7-2	TRBJ2-7	NA	CASSLATNPSYEQYF	TGTGCCAGCAGCTTAGCGACTAATCCCTCCTACGAGCAGTACTTC
TRBD1	TRBV30	TRBJ1-2	once	CAFFGDRGHYGYTF	TGTGCCTTCTTCGGGGACAGGGGACACTATGGCTACACCTTC
NA	TRBV13	TRBJ1-2	medium-sized	CASSEGPPDYGYTF	TGTGCCAGCAGCGAGGGTCCCCCTGACTATGGCTACACCTTC
NA	TRBV21-1	TRBJ2-7	NA	CASSKGAGTRPGSLLEQYF	TGTGCCAGCAGCAAAGGCGCCGGGACTAGGCCCGGGAGTCTACTCGAGCAGTACTTC
NA	TRBV5-1	TRBJ1-1	NA	CASSLGSAGNTEAFF	TGCGCCAGCAGCTTGGGTTCAGCGGGGAACACTGAAGCTTTCTTT
TRBD1	TRBV28	TRBJ2-3	NA	CASSITGDRTDTQYF	TGTGCCAGCAGCATCACAGGGGACCGCACAGATACGCAGTATTTT
TRBD1	TRBV30	TRBJ1-4	NA	CAWSVQGQPNEKLFF	TGTGCCTGGAGTGTACAGGGACAGCCTAATGAAAAACTGTTTTTT
NA	TRBV29-1	TRBJ2-6	NA	CSVYGLVDSGANVLTF	TGCAGCGTTTACGGACTGGTAGACTCTGGGGCCAACGTCCTGACTTTC
TRBD1	TRBV5-1	TRBJ1-5	NA	CASSLGTGTLSNQPQHF	TGCGCCAGCAGCCTGGGGACAGGTACACTTAGCAATCAGCCCCAGCATTTT
NA	TRBV19	TRBJ2-7	NA	CASSGGNYEQYF	TGTGCCAGTAGTGGCGGTAACTACGAGCAGTACTTC
TRBD2	TRBV11-3	TRBJ2-1	NA	CASSSSSGSHNEQFF	TGTGCCAGCAGCTCCTCTAGCGGGAGCCACAATGAGCAGTTCTTC
NA	TRBV28	TRBJ1-2	few	CASSWGGDTYGYTF	TGTGCCAGCAGTTGGGGAGGGGACACCTATGGCTACACCTTC
NA	TRBV10-2	TRBJ2-1	NA	CATSTVYNEQFF	TGCGCCACCTCGACAGTTTACAATGAGCAGTTCTTC
NA	TRBV4-1	TRBJ1-6	NA	CASSQDDGSSYNSPLHF	TGCGCCAGCAGCCAAGATGACGGGAGCTCCTATAATTCACCCCTCCACTTT
NA	TRBV5-4	TRBJ2-3	NA	CASSPPGTRTDTQYF	TGTGCCAGCAGCCCCCCAGGAACTCGGACAGATACGCAGTATTTT
TRBD1	TRBV9	TRBJ2-3	NA	CASGPRQGGTDTQYF	TGTGCCAGCGGCCCTCGACAGGGGGGCACAGATACGCAGTATTTT
NA	TRBV6-6	TRBJ1-5	once	CASSYPQDSNQPQHF	TGTGCCAGCAGTTACCCCCAGGATAGCAATCAGCCCCAGCATTTT
TRBD1	TRBV29-1	TRBJ2-7	NA	CSVGDRGGYEQYF	TGCAGCGTTGGGGACAGGGGAGGATACGAGCAGTACTTC
NA	TRBV11-3	TRBJ2-2	NA	CASSLSLQQVWELFF	TGTGCCAGCAGCTTATCCCTCCAACAGGTCTGGGAGCTGTTTTTT
NA	TRBV7-9	TRBJ1-5	NA	CASSPPGHSNQPQHF	TGTGCCAGCAGCCCGCCGGGACACAGCAATCAGCCCCAGCATTTT
NA	TRBV2	TRBJ2-1	few	CASSEDLASEQFF	TGTGCCAGCAGTGAAGACCTAGCTAGTGAGCAGTTCTTC
NA	TRBV18	TRBJ1-1	NA	CASSPPWGLNTEAFF	TGTGCCAGCTCACCACCTTGGGGGCTAAACACTGAAGCTTTCTTT
TRBD2	TRBV19	TRBJ2-7	NA	CASSRGLAVNEQYF	TGTGCCAGTAGTAGGGGACTAGCGGTTAACGAGCAGTACTTC
NA	TRBV27	TRBJ1-5	few	CASSFYREGQPQHF	TGTGCCAGCAGTTTCTACAGGGAGGGTCAGCCCCAGCATTTT
NA	TRBV6-6	TRBJ2-1	few	CASSLGLLGNEQFF	TGTGCCAGCAGTCTGGGCCTTCTGGGCAATGAGCAGTTCTTC
NA	TRBV13	TRBJ2-6	once	CASSLMLLLNIPGSGANVLTF	TGTGCCAGCAGCCTTATGCTATTATTGAATATCCCGGGATCTGGGGCCAACGTCCTGACTTTC
TRBD1	TRBV11-3	TRBJ1-2	NA	CASSPGQDYGYTF	TGTGCCAGCAGCCCAGGACAGGACTATGGCTACACCTTC
NA	TRBV29-1	TRBJ2-1	NA	CSVVLQSHYNEQFF	TGCAGCGTTGTCCTACAGAGCCACTACAATGAGCAGTTCTTC
TRBD1	TRBV11-2	TRBJ2-7	NA	CASRVQGGSYEQYF	TGTGCCAGCAGGGTACAGGGGGGTTCCTACGAGCAGTACTTC
NA	TRBV18	TRBJ1-2	NA	CASSPQGLPNYGYTF	TGTGCCAGCTCACCACAGGGACTGCCGAACTATGGCTACACCTTC
NA	TRBV4-3	TRBJ1-5	once	CASSQDLGGGKPQHF	TGCGCCAGCAGCCAAGATTTAGGGGGGGGGAAGCCCCAGCATTTT
NA	TRBV29-1	TRBJ2-2	NA	CSVPHRTGELFF	TGCAGCGTTCCACACAGGACCGGGGAGCTGTTTTTT
NA	TRBV15	TRBJ2-2	few	CATSRPASTNTGELFF	TGTGCCACCAGCAGACCCGCTAGCACGAACACCGGGGAGCTGTTTTTT